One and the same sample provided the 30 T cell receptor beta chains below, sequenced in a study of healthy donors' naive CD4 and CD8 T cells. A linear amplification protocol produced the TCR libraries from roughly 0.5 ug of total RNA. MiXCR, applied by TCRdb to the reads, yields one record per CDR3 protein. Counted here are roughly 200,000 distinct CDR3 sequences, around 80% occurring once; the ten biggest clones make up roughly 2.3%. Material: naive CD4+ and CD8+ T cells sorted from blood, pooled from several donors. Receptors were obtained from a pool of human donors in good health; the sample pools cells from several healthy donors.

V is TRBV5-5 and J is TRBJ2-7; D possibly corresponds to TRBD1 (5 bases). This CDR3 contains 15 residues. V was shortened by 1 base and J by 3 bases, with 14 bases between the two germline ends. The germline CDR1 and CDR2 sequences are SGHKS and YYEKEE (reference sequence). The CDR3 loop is CASSLSPRADYEQYF. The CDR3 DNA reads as TGTGCCAGCAGCTTGTCCCCCAGGGCAGACTACGAGCAGTACTTC.

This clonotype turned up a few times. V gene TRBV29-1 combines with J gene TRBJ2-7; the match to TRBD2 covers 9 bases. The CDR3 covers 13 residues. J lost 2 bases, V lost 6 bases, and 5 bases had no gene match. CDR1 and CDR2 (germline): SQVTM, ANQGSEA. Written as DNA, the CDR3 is TGCAGCGTCCGCCTAGCGGGAACCTACGAGCAGTACTTC. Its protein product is CSVRLAGTYEQYF.

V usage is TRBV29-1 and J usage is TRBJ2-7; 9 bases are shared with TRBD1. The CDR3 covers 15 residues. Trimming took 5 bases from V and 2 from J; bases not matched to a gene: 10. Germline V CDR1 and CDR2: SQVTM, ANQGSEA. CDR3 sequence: CSVPQGARGPYEQYF. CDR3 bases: TGCAGCGTTCCACAGGGGGCGCGGGGGCCCTACGAGCAGTACTTC.

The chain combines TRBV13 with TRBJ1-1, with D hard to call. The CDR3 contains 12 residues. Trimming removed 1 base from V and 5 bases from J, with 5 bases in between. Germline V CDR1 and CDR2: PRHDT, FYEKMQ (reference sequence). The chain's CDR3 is CASSLVGTEAFF. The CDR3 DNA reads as TGTGCCAGCAGCTTAGTGGGAACTGAAGCTTTCTTT.

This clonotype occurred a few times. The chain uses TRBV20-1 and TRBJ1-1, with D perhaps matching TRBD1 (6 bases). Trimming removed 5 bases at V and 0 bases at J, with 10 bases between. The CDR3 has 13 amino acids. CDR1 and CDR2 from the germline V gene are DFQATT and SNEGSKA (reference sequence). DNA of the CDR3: TGCAGTGCTCGAGGACAGCTGAACACTGAAGCTTTCTTT. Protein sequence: CSARGQLNTEAFF.

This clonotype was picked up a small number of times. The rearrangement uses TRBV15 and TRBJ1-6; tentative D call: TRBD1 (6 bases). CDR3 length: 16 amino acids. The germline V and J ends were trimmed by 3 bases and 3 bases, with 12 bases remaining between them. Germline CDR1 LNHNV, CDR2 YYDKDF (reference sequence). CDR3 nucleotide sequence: TGTGCCACCAGCAGCCCCAGGGACATCTATAATTCACCCCTCCACTTT. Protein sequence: CATSSPRDIYNSPLHF.

Here the CDR3 DNA reads TGTGCCAGCAGTTTCAGGACTGAGTTCTCTGGAAACACCATATATTTT. It codes for CASSFRTEFSGNTIYF. The chain combines TRBV12-3 or TRBV12-4 with TRBJ1-3; no clear D gene. Between the trimmed V and J ends, which lost 3 bases and 0 bases, there was a span of 12 bases. The CDR3 totals 16 residues.

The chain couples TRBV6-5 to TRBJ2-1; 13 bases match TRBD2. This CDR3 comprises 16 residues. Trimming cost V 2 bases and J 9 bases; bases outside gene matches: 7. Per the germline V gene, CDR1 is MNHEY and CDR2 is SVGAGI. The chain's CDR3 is CASSYPRTSGGSEQFF. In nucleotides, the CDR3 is TGTGCCAGCAGTTACCCTCGGACTAGCGGGGGTAGTGAGCAGTTCTTC.

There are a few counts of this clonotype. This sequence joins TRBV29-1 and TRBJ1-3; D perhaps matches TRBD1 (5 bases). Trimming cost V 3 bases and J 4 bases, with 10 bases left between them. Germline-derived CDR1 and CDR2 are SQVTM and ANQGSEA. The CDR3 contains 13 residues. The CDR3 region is CSVEGQYGNTIYF. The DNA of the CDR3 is TGCAGCGTTGAGGGGCAGTACGGAAACACCATATATTTT.

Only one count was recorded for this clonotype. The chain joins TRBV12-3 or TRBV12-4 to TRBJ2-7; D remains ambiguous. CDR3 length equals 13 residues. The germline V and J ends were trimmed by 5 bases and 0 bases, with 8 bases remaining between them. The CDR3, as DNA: TGTGCCAGCAGTGCTGGCCTCTCCTACGAGCAGTACTTC. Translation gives CASSAGLSYEQYF.

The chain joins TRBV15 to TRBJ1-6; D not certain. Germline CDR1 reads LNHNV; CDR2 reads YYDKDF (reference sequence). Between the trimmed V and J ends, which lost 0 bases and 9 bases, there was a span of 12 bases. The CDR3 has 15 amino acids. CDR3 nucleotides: TGTGCCACCAGCAGAGATCCGGAGGGAAGTTCACCCCTCCACTTT. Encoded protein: CATSRDPEGSSPLHF.

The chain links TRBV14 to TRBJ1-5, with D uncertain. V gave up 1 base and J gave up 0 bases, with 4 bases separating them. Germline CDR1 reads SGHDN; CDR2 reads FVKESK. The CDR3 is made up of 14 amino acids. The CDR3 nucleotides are TGTGCCAGCAGCCAAGTGAATAGCAATCAGCCCCAGCATTTT. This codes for CASSQVNSNQPQHF. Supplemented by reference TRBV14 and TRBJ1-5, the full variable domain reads EAGVTQFPSHSVIEKGQTVTLRCDPISGHDNLYWYRRVMGKEIKFLLHFVKESKQDESGMPNNRFLAERTGGTYSTLKVQPAELEDSGVYFCASSQVNSNQPQHFGDGTRLSIL.

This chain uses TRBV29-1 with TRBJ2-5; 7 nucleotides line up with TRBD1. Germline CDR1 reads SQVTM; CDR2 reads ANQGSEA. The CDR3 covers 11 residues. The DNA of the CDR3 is TGCAGTTGGACAGGCGCAGAGACCCAGTACTTC. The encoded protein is CSWTGAETQYF.

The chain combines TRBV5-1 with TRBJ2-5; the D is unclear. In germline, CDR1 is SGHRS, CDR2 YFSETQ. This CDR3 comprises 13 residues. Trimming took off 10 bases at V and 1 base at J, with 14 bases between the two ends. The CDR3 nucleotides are TGCGCCTCAACGACCGGGCCCCAAGAGACCCAGTACTTC. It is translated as CASTTGPQETQYF.

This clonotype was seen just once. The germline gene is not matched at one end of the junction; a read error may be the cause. The CDR3 loop is CVSSLWMGGSPLHF. The CDR3 region has the DNA TGTGTCAGCAGTTTATGGATGGGGGGATCACCCCTCCACTTT. The chain is built from TRBV27 and TRBJ1-6; D perhaps matches TRBD1 (5 bases). Germline V CDR1 and CDR2: MNHEY, SMNVEV (reference sequence). The CDR3 has 14 amino acids.

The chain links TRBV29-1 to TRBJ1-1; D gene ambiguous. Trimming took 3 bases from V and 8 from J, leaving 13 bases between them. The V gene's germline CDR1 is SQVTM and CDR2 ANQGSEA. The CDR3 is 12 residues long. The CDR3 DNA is TGCAGCGTTGATAGGACTGCAAACGAAGCTTTCTTT. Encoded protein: CSVDRTANEAFF.

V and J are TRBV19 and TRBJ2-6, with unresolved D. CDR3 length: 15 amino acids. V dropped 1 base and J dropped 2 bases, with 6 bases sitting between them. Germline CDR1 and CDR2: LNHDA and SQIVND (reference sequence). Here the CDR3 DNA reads TGTGCCAGTAGTATAGTGGCTCCTGGGGCCAACGTCCTGACTTTC. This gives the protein CASSIVAPGANVLTF.

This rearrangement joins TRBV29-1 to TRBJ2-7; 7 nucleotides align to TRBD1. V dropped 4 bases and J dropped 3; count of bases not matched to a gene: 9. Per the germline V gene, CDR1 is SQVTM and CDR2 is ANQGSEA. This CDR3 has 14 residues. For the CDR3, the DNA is TGCAGCGTTGCCGGGGACAGCCTCGGCTACGAGCAGTACTTC. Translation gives CSVAGDSLGYEQYF.

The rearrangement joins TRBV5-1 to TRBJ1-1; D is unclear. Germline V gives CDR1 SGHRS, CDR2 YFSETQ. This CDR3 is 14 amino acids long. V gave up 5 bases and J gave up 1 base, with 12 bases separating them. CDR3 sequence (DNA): TGCGCCAGCAGTTCCGTGTTTGGGAACACTGAAGCTTTCTTT. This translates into CASSSVFGNTEAFF.

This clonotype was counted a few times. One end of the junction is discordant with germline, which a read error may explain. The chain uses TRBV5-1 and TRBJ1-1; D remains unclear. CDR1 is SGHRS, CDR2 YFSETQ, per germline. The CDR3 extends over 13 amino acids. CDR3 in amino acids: CASSLEVKTEAFF. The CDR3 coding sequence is TGTGCCAGCAGCTTGGAGGTGAAGACTGAAGCTTTCTTT. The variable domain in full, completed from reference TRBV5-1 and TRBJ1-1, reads KAGVTQTPRYLIKTRGQQVTLSCSPISGHRSVSWYQQTPGQGLQFLFEYFSETQRNKGNFPGRFSGRQFSNSRSEMNVSTLELGDSALYLCASSLEVKTEAFFGQGTRLTVV.

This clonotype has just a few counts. The CDR3 loop is CSVRQGPYEQYF. The CDR3 DNA follows: TGCAGCGTTCGACAGGGGCCCTACGAGCAGTACTTC. The V call is TRBV29-1, the J call TRBJ2-7; 8 nucleotides match TRBD1. The CDR3 runs 12 residues. Losses at the gene ends were 5 bases for V and 2 bases for J; bases not matched to a gene: 2. CDR1 is SQVTM, CDR2 ANQGSEA, per germline.

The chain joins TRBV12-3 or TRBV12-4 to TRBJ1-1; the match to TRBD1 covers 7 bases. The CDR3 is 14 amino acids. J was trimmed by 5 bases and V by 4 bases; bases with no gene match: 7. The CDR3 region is CASSYTGEGTEAFF. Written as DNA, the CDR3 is TGTGCCAGCAGTTATACAGGGGAGGGTACTGAAGCTTTCTTT.

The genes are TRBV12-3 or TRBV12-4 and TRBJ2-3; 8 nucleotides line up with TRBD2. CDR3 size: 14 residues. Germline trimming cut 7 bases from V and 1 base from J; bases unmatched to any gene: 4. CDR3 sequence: CASTQAGGTDTQYF. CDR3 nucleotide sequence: TGTGCCAGCACCCAAGCGGGGGGCACAGATACGCAGTATTTT.

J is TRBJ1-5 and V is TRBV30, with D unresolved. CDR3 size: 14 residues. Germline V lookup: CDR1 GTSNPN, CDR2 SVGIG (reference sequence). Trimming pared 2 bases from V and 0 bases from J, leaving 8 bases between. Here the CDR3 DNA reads TGTGCCTGGAGTCGCCAGGCTAGCAATCAGCCCCAGCATTTT. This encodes CAWSRQASNQPQHF.

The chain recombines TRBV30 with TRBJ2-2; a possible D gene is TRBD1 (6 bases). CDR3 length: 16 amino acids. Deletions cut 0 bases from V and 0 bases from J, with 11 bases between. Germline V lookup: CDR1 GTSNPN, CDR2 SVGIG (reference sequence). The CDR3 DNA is TGTGCCTGGAGTGTACTGGGGACAACGAACACCGGGGAGCTGTTTTTT. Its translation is CAWSVLGTTNTGELFF.

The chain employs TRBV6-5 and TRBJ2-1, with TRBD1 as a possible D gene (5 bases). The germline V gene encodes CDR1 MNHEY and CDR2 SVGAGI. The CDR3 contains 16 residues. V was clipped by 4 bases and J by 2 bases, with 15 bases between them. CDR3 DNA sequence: TGTGCCAGCAGTTCCAATCCTGTAGGGGCCTACAATGAGCAGTTCTTC. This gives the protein CASSSNPVGAYNEQFF.

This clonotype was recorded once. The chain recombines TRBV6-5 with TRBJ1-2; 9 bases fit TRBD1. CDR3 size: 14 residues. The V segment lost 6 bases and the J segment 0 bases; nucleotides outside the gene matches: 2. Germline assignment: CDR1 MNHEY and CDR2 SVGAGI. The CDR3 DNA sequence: TGTGCCAGCAGCTGGACAGGGGCTAACTATGGCTACACCTTC. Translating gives CASSWTGANYGYTF.

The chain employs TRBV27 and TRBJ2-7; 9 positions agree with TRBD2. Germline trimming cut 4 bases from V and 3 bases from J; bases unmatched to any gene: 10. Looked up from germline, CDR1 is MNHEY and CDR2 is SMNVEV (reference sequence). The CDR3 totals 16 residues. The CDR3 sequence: CASSSPSGEINYEQYF. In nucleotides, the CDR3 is TGTGCCAGCAGTTCCCCTAGCGGGGAAATAAACTACGAGCAGTACTTC.

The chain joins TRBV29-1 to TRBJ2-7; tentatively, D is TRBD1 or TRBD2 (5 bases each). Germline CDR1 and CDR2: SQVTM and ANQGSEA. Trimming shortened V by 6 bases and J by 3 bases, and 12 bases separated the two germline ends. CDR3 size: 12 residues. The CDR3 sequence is CSVAGTHYEQYF. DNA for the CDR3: TGCAGCGTGGCCGGGACCCACTACGAGCAGTACTTC.

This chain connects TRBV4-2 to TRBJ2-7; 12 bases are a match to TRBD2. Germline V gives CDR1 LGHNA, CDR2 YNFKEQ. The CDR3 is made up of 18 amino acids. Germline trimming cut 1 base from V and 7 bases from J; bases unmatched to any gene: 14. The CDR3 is CASSQVNSLAGGRDEQYF. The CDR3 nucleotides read TGTGCCAGCAGCCAAGTTAATAGTCTAGCGGGAGGGCGGGATGAGCAGTACTTC.